This paragraph reports one T cell receptor beta chain. This sample is drawn from a study of monozygotic twins with inflammatory bowel disease. TCRdb re-analyzed the 5' RACE reads; it lists each CDR3 protein once, without DNA. The sample has 300,000 to 350,000 distinct CDR3 sequences. This CDR3 region has 16 residues. The V gene's germline CDR1 is SGHRS and CDR2 YFSETQ. The genes are TRBV5-1 and TRBJ1-4; TCRdb outputs TRBD1, but without DNA this stays unchecked. The sequencing sample was made of blood. The TCR sequence derives from a human donor with ulcerative colitis or Crohn's disease, or a healthy co-twin of an affected twin (not recorded which). CDR3 region: CASSLGRDRFNEKLFF.